This T cell receptor (beta chain) is from a study of blood T cell repertoires in COVID-19 (dated by TCRdb to about 2020). At the level of the whole study: Collaborator samples came from the United States, Italy and Spain and covered acute and convalescent phases of COVID-19. The material from the prospective study consisted of cDNA or gDNA derived from T cells, B-cell-depleted T cells, or PBMCs. The dataset comprised deeply sampled blood TCRbeta repertoires from subjects exposed to, actively infected with, or recovered from COVID-19. The repertoires were made available in a free public database intended to serve as a resource for research on the immune response to SARS-CoV-2. Samples came from the ongoing ImmuneRACE study (first 160 participants) plus 1,254 subjects from 6 global collaborators. A de-identified subject ID, COVID-19 status, age in years and sex were almost always included in the sample metadata. Where HLA class I and class II types were available, the types were taken from metadata supplied by the sample provider, not from assay-based typing. Study-wide conclusions, independent of this receptor: The quantity of clinical and demographic metadata differed by source and by participant and was supplied without curation.

The collaborating institutions used their own protocols to collect whole blood in K2EDTA tubes. Collaborator samples were shipped for TCRbeta analysis as frozen whole blood, isolated PBMCs, or DNA extracted from either sample type. With regard to this clone: The target of this receptor is not known. No qualities accompany the bases; no much larger clone lies one base away.

Ends trimmed: V by 4 bases, J by 5 bases; bases unmatched to a gene: 9. The CDR3, from cysteine to phenylalanine, totals 15 residues. Only the CDR3 DNA is retained, 45 bases long and in frame from the first base. The germline V gene (reference sequence) gives CDR1 as SGHNT and CDR2 as YYREEE. The immunoSEQ Assay, a bias-controlled multiplex PCR, was used to amplify TCRbeta CDR3 regions from genomic DNA. Per the source publication's procedure: The number of nucleated cells in each sample was estimated by amplification of reference gene primers within the assay. To quantify the absolute abundance of each unique TCRbeta CDR3 rearrangement, sequence reads were collapsed and filtered. For each sample, productive Simpson clonality was calculated as the square root of Simpson's diversity index across productive rearrangements. The clones in this table, taken by TCRdb from immuneACCESS, are in-frame only. Not every clone is retained; where verified, under half of the shortfall comes from an unresolved V gene, and the cause of the rest is unknown. D and trimming were read from the DNA, whereas the V and J calls and clone size are those reported in that table. Counted in this sample were about 68,000 clones; about 88% of them appeared once. The biggest ten clones account for 8% to 10% of the sample.

Here the chain combines TRBV5-4 and TRBJ2-7, with 10 bases in between that match TRBD1. The sequencing sample was made of peripheral blood. This TCR came from a man aged 50-59 years with active COVID-19. The nucleotide sequence is TGTGCCAGCAGCCCAATCCGGGACAGGGGCCACGAGCAGTACTTC. Translation gives CASSPIRDRGHEQYF.